One and the same sample provided the 15 T cell receptor beta chains below, sequenced in a study of shared clonotypes between healthy human individuals. The protocol was immunoSEQ multiplex PCR, while the TCRdb copy is restricted to in-frame clones and leaves out a portion. The data contain about 2.5 million clones, 80% to 95% of them singletons. The sample taken for sequencing was naive CD4+ T cells from PBMCs. Subset specified: CD45RA+ positively selected. These receptors all come from a man aged 18 to 30 in good health. Some clones in this sample may be carry-over from other donors' samples.

The genes are TRBV30 and TRBJ1-4; tentatively, D is TRBD1 (6 bases). The CDR3 extends over 14 amino acids. V was clipped by 1 base and J by 8 bases, with 14 bases between them. Germline assignment: CDR1 GTSNPN and CDR2 SVGIG (reference sequence). CDR3 sequence: CAWSGTLRGEKLFF. CDR3 DNA sequence: TGTGCCTGGAGTGGAACTCTAAGGGGGGAAAAACTGTTTTTT.

The chain carries TRBV11-2 and TRBJ2-1; D perhaps matches TRBD2 (6 bases). The CDR3 consists of 15 residues. CDR1 SGHAT and CDR2 FQNNGV come from the germline V gene. The V and J ends lost 1 base and 4 bases respectively, with 11 bases between them. The CDR3 here is CASSLASGEYNEQFF. In DNA, the CDR3 is TGTGCCAGCAGCTTAGCTTCGGGGGAATACAATGAGCAGTTCTTC.

The chain couples TRBV28 to TRBJ1-5, with 8 bases aligning to TRBD1. J was trimmed by 5 bases and V by 7 bases; bases with no gene match: 7. Germline V gives CDR1 MDHEN, CDR2 SYDVKM. The length of the CDR3 is 14 residues. The CDR3 bases are TGTGCCAGCATGCAGGGGGCGGGTCATCAGCCCCAGCATTTT. Protein sequence: CASMQGAGHQPQHF.

The gene calls are TRBV5-1 and TRBJ2-2, with D possibly matching TRBD2 (6 bases). Germline CDR1 is SGHRS and CDR2 is YFSETQ. Trimming removed 0 bases at V and 3 bases at J, with 18 bases between. CDR3 length: 18 amino acids. CDR3 DNA: TGCGCCAGCAGCTTGGTTTCCCGGGTTAGCGGACACACCGGGGAGCTGTTTTTT. Translating gives CASSLVSRVSGHTGELFF.

The V gene is TRBV19, the J gene TRBJ2-5; D is ambiguous. Per the germline V gene, CDR1 is LNHDA and CDR2 is SQIVND (reference sequence). The CDR3 has 13 residues. Trimming left V 5 bases short and J 1 base short, with 8 bases between. CDR3 in amino acids: CASSGSIQETQYF. DNA of the CDR3: TGTGCCAGTAGTGGGTCAATCCAAGAGACCCAGTACTTC.

Turning to this clone: This CDR3 is also generated by other DNA sequences in the sample. The chain recombines TRBV11-3 with TRBJ2-1; no clear D gene. Germline V gene sequence: CDR1 SGHNT, CDR2 YENEEA. The CDR3 has 13 amino acids. With 4 bases removed from V and 6 bases from J, the gap between germline ends came to 10 bases. CDR3 sequence reads: CASSSRTGNEQFF. In nucleotides, the CDR3 is TGTGCCAGCAGCTCACGGACCGGCAATGAGCAGTTCTTC.

This clone was found a few times. The chain employs TRBV11-2 and TRBJ1-1; a weak D match, TRBD1 (6 bases). Trimming shortened V by 3 bases and J by 7 bases, and 21 bases separated the two germline ends. The CDR3 extends over 16 amino acids. Germline assignment: CDR1 SGHAT and CDR2 FQNNGV. CDR3 in DNA: TGTGCCAGCAGCTTCCTCGTGATGGGGGGCGGAGGTGAAGCTTTCTTT. Protein: CASSFLVMGGGGEAFF.

The rearrangement uses TRBV7-3 and TRBJ2-1; D unclear. This CDR3 is built from 16 residues. Trimming shortened V by 5 bases and J by 5 bases, and 19 bases separated the two germline ends. The germline V gene encodes CDR1 SGHTA and CDR2 FQGTGA. As DNA, the CDR3 is TGTGCCAGCAGCCTCTTGGGCCCCCTCCGTCACAATGAGCAGTTCTTC. Translating gives CASSLLGPLRHNEQFF.

The chain recombines TRBV5-1 with TRBJ2-5, with D possibly being TRBD2 (6 bases). The V gene lost 0 bases and the J gene lost 4 bases, with 13 bases spanning the gap. The CDR3 spans 15 residues. Per the germline V gene, CDR1 is SGHRS and CDR2 is YFSETQ. CDR3 region: CASSLVGAGRETQYF. CDR3 coding DNA: TGCGCCAGCAGCTTGGTCGGGGCGGGACGAGAGACCCAGTACTTC.

J is TRBJ2-7 and V is TRBV7-7, with D possibly matching TRBD2 (5 bases). Germline assignment: CDR1 SSHAT and CDR2 FNYEAQ (reference sequence). Trimming removed 1 base at V and 2 bases at J, with 12 bases between. The CDR3 has 15 amino acids. The CDR3 reads CASSLGPGVPYEQYF. Written as DNA, the CDR3 is TGTGCCAGCAGCTTAGGCCCCGGGGTTCCCTACGAGCAGTACTTC. The variable domain in full, completed from reference TRBV7-7 and TRBJ2-7, reads GAGVSQSPRYKVTKRGQDVTLRCDPISSHATLYWYQQALGQGPEFLTYFNYEAQPDKSGLPSDRFSAERPEGSISTLTIQRTEQRDSAMYRCASSLGPGVPYEQYFGPGTRLTVT.

This chain links TRBV7-7 with TRBJ1-3, with D possibly TRBD1 on 5 matching bases. V was cut by 5 bases and J by 3 bases, with 8 bases left in between. The CDR3 is 13 amino acids. Looked up from germline, CDR1 is SSHAT and CDR2 is FNYEAQ (reference sequence). The DNA of the CDR3 is TGTGCCAGCAGCCGGGACCTTGGAAACACCATATATTTT. As protein: CASSRDLGNTIYF.

The V call is TRBV6-6, the J call TRBJ1-5, with D maybe TRBD1 (5 bases). With 5 bases removed from V and 2 bases from J, the gap between germline ends came to 10 bases. Germline CDR1 MNHNY, CDR2 SVGAGI (reference sequence). This CDR3 is built from 14 residues. CDR3 nucleotide sequence: TGTGCCAGCAGTGATACAGGTGGCAATCAGCCCCAGCATTTT. The encoded protein is CASSDTGGNQPQHF.

This chain joins TRBV5-4 and TRBJ2-7; the D gene could be TRBD1 or TRBD2 (6 bases each). This CDR3 comprises 15 residues. The ends were cut back, 3 bases at V and 4 bases at J, with 17 bases in the middle. Germline loops: CDR1 SGHNT, CDR2 YYREEE (reference sequence). CDR3 region: CASSSRRGAGYEQYF. The CDR3 nucleotides are TGTGCCAGCAGCTCGCGTAGGGGGGCCGGGTACGAGCAGTACTTC. The variable domain in full, with the rest retrieved from reference TRBV5-4 and TRBJ2-7, is ETGVTQSPTHLIKTRGQQVTLRCSSQSGHNTVSWYQQALGQGPQFIFQYYREEENGRGNFPPRFSGLQFPNYSSELNVNALELDDSALYLCASSSRRGAGYEQYFGPGTRLTVT.

V gene TRBV7-3 combines with J gene TRBJ2-6; tentatively, D is TRBD1 (5 bases). Germline V CDR1 and CDR2: SGHTA, FQGTGA. V was cut by 5 bases and J by 0 bases, with 14 bases left in between. The CDR3 loop spans 17 amino acids. The CDR3 bases are TGTGCCAGCAGCGAGACAGCGACATCCTCTGGGGCCAACGTCCTGACTTTC. Protein sequence: CASSETATSSGANVLTF.

V and J are TRBV27 and TRBJ2-1, with D perhaps TRBD2 (5 bases). The germline CDR1 and CDR2 sequences are MNHEY and SMNVEV (reference sequence). CDR3 length: 14 amino acids. V was cut by 8 bases and J by 0 bases, with 11 bases left in between. In DNA, the CDR3 is TGTGCCAGCCGCCGAGGGAGCTCCTACAATGAGCAGTTCTTC. Protein: CASRRGSSYNEQFF.